The 24 T cell receptor beta chains below were found in one sample sequenced in a study of T-cell reconstitution after alpha-beta-depleted transplantation in children. Unique molecular identifiers were used to barcode this TCRbeta library. TCRdb processed the PCR reads anew with MiXCR; each CDR3 protein has one entry. The sample holds some 290,000 distinct CDR3 sequences; approximately 9.6% are singletons and the top ten take around 10%. This specimen was PBMCs from the stem cell graft donor, taken from the stem cell graft. Receptors originate from a human donor who donated a stem cell graft to a child with SCID.

The sample holds a few counts of this clonotype. The V call is TRBV5-5, the J call TRBJ2-1; tentatively, D is TRBD2 (6 bases). The V gene lost 4 bases and the J gene lost 6 bases, with 11 bases spanning the gap. Germline assignment: CDR1 SGHKS and CDR2 YYEKEE (reference sequence). This CDR3 spans 13 amino acids. The CDR3 sequence: CASSAGTFNEQFF. The DNA for the CDR3 is TGTGCCAGCAGCGCCGGGACTTTCAATGAGCAGTTCTTC.

This clonotype turned up a few times. The rearrangement uses TRBV7-9 and TRBJ1-4, with D hard to call. The CDR3 runs to 15 residues. V dropped 5 bases and J dropped 2 bases, with 12 bases sitting between them. Germline V CDR1 and CDR2: SEHNR, FQNEAQ (reference sequence). The CDR3 DNA is TGTGCCAGCAGCGGTAGAGGCGGGACTAATGAAAAACTGTTTTTT. It translates to CASSGRGGTNEKLFF.

This clonotype was found a few times. The chain uses TRBV5-5 and TRBJ2-1; 9 nucleotides line up with TRBD1. J lost 4 bases, V lost 4 bases, and 9 bases had no gene match. The CDR3 runs 16 residues. CDR1 and CDR2 (germline): SGHKS, YYEKEE (reference sequence). The CDR3 region is CASSSGTGKLYNEQFF. CDR3 bases: TGTGCCAGCAGCAGCGGGACAGGGAAATTGTACAATGAGCAGTTCTTC.

This chain connects TRBV5-1 to TRBJ2-7; TRBD2 aligns across 8 bases. The CDR3 has 15 residues. Germline lookup yields CDR1 SGHRS and CDR2 YFSETQ. After removal of 1 base from V and 3 bases from J, the junction contained 6 bases not matched to a gene. DNA for the CDR3: TGCGCCAGCAGCTTGACCCTAGCGGGTGTCTACGAGCAGTACTTC. Its translation is CASSLTLAGVYEQYF.

This clonotype was picked up a small number of times. The chain employs TRBV27 and TRBJ2-3; 8 bases fit TRBD2. V lost 8 bases, J lost 6 bases, and 10 bases stayed unmatched. The length of the CDR3 is 14 residues. Germline loops: CDR1 MNHEY, CDR2 SMNVEV (reference sequence). CDR3 sequence: CASSSAGGWDTQYF. CDR3 in DNA: TGTGCCAGCTCGTCTGCGGGGGGATGGGATACGCAGTATTTT.

The CDR3 loop is CASSFLAGGQETQYF. CDR3 coding DNA: TGTGCCAGCAGTTTCCTAGCGGGGGGCCAAGAGACCCAGTACTTC. The J gene is TRBJ2-5, the V gene TRBV12-3 or TRBV12-4; 11 positions agree with TRBD2. The CDR3 has 15 amino acids. Trimming removed 3 bases from V and 1 base from J; junction bases left unmatched: 1.

The chain employs TRBV7-3 and TRBJ2-1, with 8 bases aligning to TRBD1. Trimming at V came to 2 bases and at J to 2 bases, leaving 5 bases not matched to a gene. The germline CDR1 and CDR2 sequences are SGHTA and FQGTGA. There are 16 residues in the CDR3. The CDR3 is CASSLEGTGAYNEQFF. The CDR3 region has the DNA TGTGCCAGCAGCTTAGAGGGGACAGGTGCCTACAATGAGCAGTTCTTC.

The rearrangement joins TRBV7-9 to TRBJ2-1, with D possibly being TRBD2 (5 bases). The CDR3 contains 16 residues. Trimming cost V 5 bases and J 0 bases, with 14 bases left between them. CDR1 SEHNR and CDR2 FQNEAQ come from the germline V gene (reference sequence). The CDR3 loop is CASSPGVGSSYNEQFF. CDR3 nucleotide sequence: TGTGCCAGCAGCCCGGGCGTAGGGAGCTCCTACAATGAGCAGTTCTTC.

In its sample, this clonotype was seen many times. V and J are TRBV25-1 and TRBJ2-1; D gene ambiguous. CDR1 and CDR2 from the germline V gene are MGHDK and SYGVNS. The CDR3 totals 16 residues. The V and J ends lost 3 bases and 0 bases respectively, with 12 bases between them. The CDR3 DNA sequence: TGTGCCAGCAGTGATCCAAGACTCCACTCCTACAATGAGCAGTTCTTC. Protein product: CASSDPRLHSYNEQFF.

This clonotype has just a few counts. The V gene is TRBV20-1, the J gene TRBJ2-1; TRBD2 matches 10 bases. V shed 0 bases, J shed 7 bases, and the junction held 9 bases outside the gene matches. Germline V CDR1 and CDR2: DFQATT, SNEGSKA (reference sequence). CDR3 size: 16 residues. The CDR3 here is CSARDPERGGQNEQFF. DNA for the CDR3: TGCAGTGCTAGAGATCCGGAGCGGGGGGGCCAAAATGAGCAGTTCTTC.

V and J are TRBV5-5 and TRBJ2-3; perhaps TRBD2 as D (6 bases). The germline CDR1 and CDR2 sequences are SGHKS and YYEKEE (reference sequence). Trimming removed 6 bases from V and 0 bases from J, with 14 bases in between. This CDR3 region has 15 residues. The CDR3 nucleotides are TGTGCCAGCACCCCGTGGGGGACTAGCACAGATACGCAGTATTTT. As protein: CASTPWGTSTDTQYF.

This clonotype was recorded a few times. The chain employs TRBV27 and TRBJ2-3; TRBD2 agrees at 8 bases. V dropped 2 bases and J dropped 0; count of bases not matched to a gene: 7. Germline V lookup: CDR1 MNHEY, CDR2 SMNVEV (reference sequence). The CDR3 runs to 17 residues. CDR3 sequence reads: CASSLRSPSGSTDTQYF. Here the CDR3 DNA reads TGTGCCAGCAGTTTAAGGTCCCCTAGCGGGAGCACAGATACGCAGTATTTT.

This chain uses TRBV2 with TRBJ2-3; TRBD2 agrees at 7 bases. Trimming at V came to 4 bases and at J to 4 bases, leaving 5 bases not matched to a gene. In germline, CDR1 is SNHLY, CDR2 FYNNEI. The CDR3 is 14 amino acids. The chain's CDR3 is CASSARLAADTQYF. CDR3 nucleotides: TGTGCCAGCAGTGCTAGGCTAGCGGCAGATACGCAGTATTTT.

This clonotype was found many times. The chain has TRBV3-1 and TRBJ1-1; 8 positions agree with TRBD1. CDR3 length equals 15 residues. From germline, CDR1 is LGHDT and CDR2 YNNKEL (reference sequence). V gave up 4 bases and J gave up 3 bases; unmatched junction bases: 7. CDR3 sequence reads: CASSLGTGRDTEAFF. The DNA of the CDR3 is TGTGCCAGCAGCCTCGGGACAGGTCGGGACACTGAAGCTTTCTTT.

A few counts support this clonotype. An end of the junction differs from the germline gene, which may be a read error. The chain links TRBV2 to TRBJ2-5, with D possibly called TRBD1 or TRBD2 (5 bases each). The germline gives CDR1 SNHLY, CDR2 FYNNEI. The CDR3 length is 14 residues. In DNA, the CDR3 is TGTGCCAGCAGTGAAGCGCTTGTGGGGGTTCATTTGCATTTC. It is translated as CASSEALVGVHLHF.

This clonotype appeared many times. This CDR3 is CASSGGQSSGNTIYF. Here the CDR3 DNA reads TGCGCCAGCAGCGGGGGACAGAGCTCTGGAAACACCATATATTTT. The gene calls are TRBV5-1 and TRBJ1-3; TRBD1 agrees at 7 bases. The ends lost 4 bases at V and 0 bases at J; junction bases unmatched: 4. Germline lookup yields CDR1 SGHRS and CDR2 YFSETQ. The CDR3 extends over 15 amino acids.

This clonotype turned up a few times. This rearrangement joins TRBV20-1 to TRBJ1-5, with TRBD1 matching 7 bases. The CDR3 spans 15 residues. Germline trimming cut 1 base from V and 2 bases from J; bases unmatched to any gene: 5. Germline V CDR1 and CDR2: DFQATT, SNEGSKA (reference sequence). The CDR3 bases are TGCAGTGCTAGAGGAGAAGGGGGCGGCAATCAGCCCCAGCATTTT. Protein sequence: CSARGEGGGNQPQHF.

The chain uses TRBV5-1 and TRBJ1-1, with 7 bases fitting TRBD1. V was pared by 3 bases and J by 1 base, with 6 bases of the junction left unmatched. This CDR3 is built from 15 residues. The germline CDR1 and CDR2 sequences are SGHRS and YFSETQ. The DNA for the CDR3 is TGCGCCAGCAGCTCACAGACAGGGACGAACACTGAAGCTTTCTTT. It translates to CASSSQTGTNTEAFF.

The table lists this clonotype with a few counts. The chain joins TRBV20-1 to TRBJ2-1, with 10 bases aligning to TRBD2. The V gene end was trimmed by 1 base and the J gene end by 8 bases; junction bases not matched to a gene: 11. The CDR3 is made up of 16 amino acids. Germline values: CDR1 DFQATT, CDR2 SNEGSKA (reference sequence). CDR3 DNA sequence: TGCAGTGCTAGAGGTTGGAGCGGGGGGGCCATGGATGAGCAGTTCTTC. Translation: CSARGWSGGAMDEQFF.

This clonotype was seen only a few times. This chain connects TRBV21-1 to TRBJ2-7. TRBV21-1 is described as a pseudogene. This CDR3 is 13 amino acids long. The CDR3 is CASRGFSSYEQYF. The CDR3 bases are TGTGCCAGCCGAGGATTCAGCTCCTACGAGCAGTACTTC.

Ten or more counts support this clonotype. The chain carries TRBV24-1 and TRBJ2-1; no clear D gene. The CDR3 length is 16 residues. The germline gives CDR1 KGHDR, CDR2 SFDVKD. V was cut by 2 bases and J by 2 bases, with 12 bases left in between. This chain's CDR3 is CATSDSFGTAYNEQFF. Written as DNA, the CDR3 is TGTGCCACCAGTGATTCTTTCGGCACAGCCTACAATGAGCAGTTCTTC.

The chain links TRBV5-6 to TRBJ1-4, with 9 bases that match TRBD1. CDR1 is SGHDT, CDR2 YYEEEE, per germline. Trimming at V came to 1 base and at J to 3 bases, leaving 10 bases not matched to a gene. The CDR3 length is 18 residues. The CDR3 coding sequence is TGTGCCAGCAGCTTGCCTCCGGGACAGGGTGGACCTAATGAAAAACTGTTTTTT. Protein product: CASSLPPGQGGPNEKLFF.

This clonotype was seen a handful of times. The chain recombines TRBV7-6 with TRBJ1-6, with 7 bases that match TRBD1. Germline assignment: CDR1 SGHVS and CDR2 FNYEAQ. V was clipped by 5 bases and J by 9 bases; unmatched bases: 7. CDR3 length equals 14 residues. CDR3 protein: CASSQTGVGSPLHF. The CDR3, as DNA: TGTGCCAGCAGCCAAACAGGGGTAGGTTCACCCCTCCACTTT.

The chain combines TRBV19 with TRBJ1-5; tentative D call: TRBD1 (6 bases). Trimming stripped 7 bases from V and 5 bases from J, with 15 bases between. The CDR3 runs to 14 residues. Germline CDR1 is LNHDA and CDR2 is SQIVND (reference sequence). In DNA form, the CDR3 reads TGTGCCAGTACCGGTCAGGGGAGGGATCAGCCCCAGCATTTT. Translation: CASTGQGRDQPQHF.